One sample yielded the 27 T cell receptor beta chains listed below, sequenced in a study of tumor and adjacent non-tumor tissue in lung cancer. A modified ARM-PCR protocol with three rounds of nested PCR amplified TCRbeta. TCRdb fed the multiplex PCR reads into MiXCR, producing one record per CDR3 protein. Of 60,000 to 65,000 distinct CDR3 sequences in the sample, about 61% were seen once. The template was RNA from unsorted bulk tissue. The normal lung tissue was taken more than 3 cm from the tumor edge. The source material was distant non-tumor lung tissue. The origin of the receptors is a man in his 70s with non-small cell lung cancer.

A word on this clonotype: One end of the junction is discordant with germline, which a read error may explain. The rearrangement uses TRBV11-3 and TRBJ1-1; D uncertain. Germline V gene lookup returns CDR1 SGHNT and CDR2 YENEEA. The CDR3 runs 13 residues. CDR3 in DNA: TGTGCCAGCAGTTTAGGGATGAACACTGAAGCTTTCTTT. Translating it yields CASSLGMNTEAFF. Filled out from reference TRBV11-3 and TRBJ1-1, the complete variable domain reads EAGVVQSPRYKIIEKKQPVAFWCNPISGHNTLYWYLQNLGQGPELLIRYENEEAVDDSQLPKDRFSAERLKGVDSTLKIQPAELGDSAVYLCASSLGMNTEAFFGQGTRLTVV.

In the case of this clonotype: Its ends do not fully match the called genes, so a read error is possible. The V and J genes are TRBV12-3 or TRBV12-4 and TRBJ2-7; the match to TRBD1 covers 9 bases. The CDR3 totals 15 residues. The CDR3 spells CAGSPGTGSSYVQYF. In DNA, the CDR3 is TGTGCCGGCAGTCCCGGGACAGGGAGCTCCTACGTGCAGTACTTC.

V gene TRBV19 combines with J gene TRBJ1-1, with D perhaps TRBD1 (5 bases). Trimming cost V 3 bases and J 2 bases, with 7 bases left between them. Looked up from germline, CDR1 is LNHDA and CDR2 is SQIVND (reference sequence). This CDR3 is 13 amino acids long. This chain's CDR3 is CASSMTENTEAFF. Written as DNA, the CDR3 is TGTGCCAGTAGTATGACAGAAAACACTGAAGCTTTCTTT.

V and J are TRBV11-2 and TRBJ1-1, with unresolved D. Germline V CDR1 and CDR2: SGHAT, FQNNGV. Trimming shortened V by 5 bases and J by 10 bases, and 11 bases separated the two germline ends. This CDR3 is 11 amino acids long. CDR3 nucleotides: TGTGCCAGCAGCCCTATACCAGGAGCTTTCTTT. Encoded protein: CASSPIPGAFF.

A remark on this clonotype: This sequence may be a read error, since a much larger clone differs from it by one base. The chain links TRBV20-1 to TRBJ1-5; D unresolved. The germline V and J ends were trimmed by 1 base and 0 bases, with 13 bases remaining between them. The V gene's germline CDR1 is DFQATT and CDR2 SNEGSKA (reference sequence). The CDR3 is 16 amino acids. The CDR3 DNA follows: TGCAGTGCTAGAGTGGAGGGAGTGCCTAGCAATCAGCCCCAGCATTTT. Translating it yields CSARVEGVPSNQPQHF.

This clonotype has at least ten counts. J is TRBJ1-5 and V is TRBV28; no firm D call. CDR1 is MDHEN and CDR2 is SYDVKM in the germline V gene. This CDR3 is 14 amino acids long. Trimming left V 2 bases short and J 0 bases short, with 5 bases between. CDR3 amino acids: CASSLRDSNQPQHF. CDR3 sequence (DNA): TGTGCCAGCAGTTTAAGGGATAGCAATCAGCCCCAGCATTTT.

About this clonotype: This may be a read error: a much more frequent sequence differs by one nucleotide. This chain joins TRBV5-1 and TRBJ2-7, with D unresolved. CDR3 length equals 11 residues. The germline CDR1 and CDR2 sequences are SGHRS and YFSETQ. The V gene lost 4 bases and the J gene lost 6 bases, with 8 bases spanning the gap. This CDR3 is CASSHDPEQYF. The CDR3 DNA sequence: TGCGCCAGCAGCCATGATCCCGAGCAGTACTTC. Based on the CDR3 plus reference TRBV5-1 and TRBJ2-7, the full variable domain is KAGVTQTPRYLIKTRGQQVTLSCSPISGHRSVSWYQQTPGQGLQFLFEYFSETQRNKGNFPGRFSGRQFSNSRSEMNVSTLELGDSALYLCASSHDPEQYFGPGTRLTVT.

By frequency in the sample, this clonotype is medium-sized. The V and J genes are TRBV11-2 and TRBJ2-1; tentatively, D is TRBD2 (5 bases). V shed 3 bases and J shed 9 bases, with 12 bases lying between them. Germline V gene data show CDR1 as SGHAT and CDR2 as FQNNGV. The CDR3 runs to 13 residues. CDR3 region: CASSFVGGIEQFF. CDR3 in DNA: TGTGCCAGCAGCTTTGTCGGAGGAATTGAGCAGTTCTTC.

J is TRBJ2-3 and V is TRBV5-1, with D maybe TRBD1 (5 bases). The CDR3 has 16 residues. In germline, CDR1 is SGHRS, CDR2 YFSETQ. Trimming stripped 6 bases from V and 0 bases from J, with 17 bases between. This CDR3 is CASTPEVQGSTDTQYF. The CDR3 DNA sequence: TGCGCCAGCACCCCCGAGGTCCAGGGAAGCACAGATACGCAGTATTTT.

Points on this clonotype: Because it lacks the conserved phenylalanine or tryptophan at the end, this CDR3 is likely a read error. This rearrangement joins TRBV29-1 to TRBJ2-1; no firm D call. This CDR3 has 11 residues. V shed 7 bases and J shed 11 bases, with 15 bases lying between them. The germline V gene encodes CDR1 SQVTM and CDR2 ANQGSEA. CDR3 residues: CSADIGPKQFL. CDR3 DNA sequence: TGCAGCGCTGATATCGGGCCTAAGCAGTTCCTC.

This clonotype was counted between two and nine times. The V gene is TRBV6-1, the J gene TRBJ2-7; 12 nucleotides align to TRBD2. V trimming: 2 bases; J trimming: 7 bases; junction bases outside the gene matches: 12. This CDR3 is 17 amino acids long. Germline V lookup: CDR1 MNHNS, CDR2 SASEGT. CDR3 sequence: CASSERVTSGGMLEQYF. DNA of the CDR3: TGTGCCAGCAGTGAAAGGGTTACTAGCGGGGGGATGTTAGAGCAGTACTTC.

On this clonotype itself: A much larger clone lies a single base off, so this may be a read error. The chain links TRBV6-2 or TRBV6-3 to TRBJ2-3; no clear D gene. The CDR3 totals 16 residues. The ends were cut back, 2 bases at V and 6 bases at J, with 18 bases in the middle. Germline V gene lookup returns CDR1 MNHEY and CDR2 SVGEGT. DNA of the CDR3: TGTGCCAGCAGTTACCCGAGGCCAGGCAAGAGGGATACGCAGTATTTT. It yields the protein CASSYPRPGKRDTQYF.

About this clonotype itself: Given a much more abundant clone one base away, this may be a read error. V is TRBV6-6 and J is TRBJ1-2, with D tentatively TRBD1 (5 bases). CDR3 length: 15 residues. Between the trimmed V and J ends, which lost 8 bases and 3 bases, there was a span of 19 bases. Germline V gene lookup returns CDR1 MNHNY and CDR2 SVGAGI (reference sequence). CDR3 coding DNA: TGTGCCAGCGGAACCACAGCGGGGACTGACTATGGCTACACCTTC. Translated: CASGTTAGTDYGYTF.

On this clonotype itself: No conserved phenylalanine or tryptophan ends this CDR3, so it is likely a read error. The limits of the CDR3 on the DNA are not certain, so only TCRdb's listed CDR3 is given. The chain employs TRBV11-2 and TRBJ2-1. The CDR3 adds up to 16 amino acids, both ends counted. CDR1 and CDR2 from the germline V gene are SGHAT and FQNNGV. CDR3 amino acids: CASSLDPESSYNERFL.

Worth noting for this clonotype: As the CDR3 is not closed by the conserved phenylalanine or tryptophan, this likely results from a read error. It is unclear where the CDR3 begins or ends on the DNA, so no DNA is shown, and the CDR3 is as TCRdb lists it. This sequence joins TRBV11-3 and TRBJ2-1; the D call of TRBD2 is as the table states it, not checked on the DNA. The CDR3 is 15 amino acids in total, end residues counted. Germline V gene sequence: CDR1 SGHNT, CDR2 YENEEA. The chain's CDR3 is CVSSLLAGVNNEHFS.

This clonotype was recorded many times. This chain connects TRBV6-6 to TRBJ2-7, with D perhaps matching TRBD1 or TRBD2 (5 bases each). The V end was cut by 8 bases, the J end by 7 bases, with 21 bases between. The CDR3 totals 14 residues. Germline-derived CDR1 and CDR2 are MNHNY and SVGAGI (reference sequence). The CDR3 here is CASRGPGSLLEQYF. Written as DNA, the CDR3 is TGTGCCAGCCGGGGCCCAGGTTCCCTACTTGAGCAGTACTTC.

Notes on this clonotype: At one boundary the junction diverges from the germline segment, which might be a read error. This chain links TRBV6-1 with TRBJ2-1, with D perhaps matching TRBD1 or TRBD2 (5 bases each). This CDR3 comprises 15 residues. Germline loops: CDR1 MNHNS, CDR2 SASEGT. CDR3 DNA: TGTGCCAGTAGTGAAGACAGCGGTTCCTACAATGTGCAGTTCTTC. This translates into CASSEDSGSYNVQFF.

Of note for this clonotype: Given a much more abundant clone one base away, this may be a read error. The V call is TRBV29-1, the J call TRBJ1-2; 8 bases align to TRBD1. Per the germline V gene, CDR1 is SQVTM and CDR2 is ANQGSEA. The CDR3 is made up of 13 amino acids. CDR3 DNA: TGCAGGGCGACAGGGGTGGGGTACTATGGCTACACCTTC. Amino acids: CRATGVGYYGYTF.

This clonotype was counted a few times. With a much larger clone just one base away, this may be a read error. The chain is built from TRBV5-5 and TRBJ2-5, with D tentatively TRBD2 (5 bases). The CDR3 spans 16 residues. Germline V gene sequence: CDR1 SGHKS, CDR2 YYEKEE (reference sequence). Trimming left V 4 bases short and J 9 bases short, with 25 bases between. For the CDR3, the DNA is TGTGCCAGCAGCCCCGGCTGGGTCCTACGGGATGTGGCCCAGTACTTC. Protein sequence: CASSPGWVLRDVAQYF.

As to this clonotype: It may be a read error: a sequence one base away is much more abundant. The final CDR3 position lacks the conserved phenylalanine or tryptophan, pointing to a likely read error. V is TRBV29-1 and J is TRBJ2-5, with 8 bases matching TRBD1. V shed 4 bases, J shed 7 bases, and the junction held 8 bases outside the gene matches. In germline, CDR1 is SQVTM, CDR2 ANQGSEA. This CDR3 contains 13 residues. CDR3 protein: CSVGTGNLGTQYL. DNA of the CDR3: TGCAGCGTTGGGACAGGGAATTTGGGGACCCAGTACCTC.

This clonotype showed up just a few times. A much larger clone differs from this one at a single base, so this may be a read error. The rearrangement uses TRBV20-1 and TRBJ2-5; possibly TRBD1 or TRBD2 for D (5 bases each). CDR1 is DFQATT and CDR2 is SNEGSKA in the germline V gene (reference sequence). Trimming took 3 bases from V and 5 from J, leaving 10 bases between them. This CDR3 has 12 amino acids. The chain's CDR3 is CSASGDVETQYF. CDR3 DNA sequence: TGCAGTGCTAGCGGGGACGTGGAGACCCAGTACTTC.

The chain is built from TRBV11-1 and TRBJ2-5; 10 positions agree with TRBD2. After removal of 6 bases from V and 4 bases from J, the junction contained 17 bases not matched to a gene. Looked up from germline, CDR1 is SGHAT and CDR2 is FQDESV (reference sequence). The CDR3 runs 18 residues. CDR3 nucleotide sequence: TGTGCCAGCAGTCAGATTATCGGACTAGCGGAGGCCTTAGAGACCCAGTACTTC. Protein sequence: CASSQIIGLAEALETQYF.

Remarks on this clonotype: This may come from a read error, since a much larger clone is one base off. The CDR3 region has the DNA TGTGCCAGCAGTGAAGCCACGGAGCGCGAGCGGTACTTC. It codes for CASSEATERERYF. J is TRBJ2-7 and V is TRBV6-1; D is undetermined. CDR1 is MNHNS and CDR2 is SASEGT in the germline V gene. The CDR3 totals 13 residues.

This clonotype was counted at least ten times. This sequence joins TRBV10-3 and TRBJ2-7; TRBD1 is a possible D gene (6 bases). The ends were cut back, 8 bases at V and 7 bases at J, with 18 bases in the middle. CDR3 length: 13 residues. Germline V gene data show CDR1 as ENHRY and CDR2 as SYGVKD. CDR3 bases: TGTGCCATCGGTCAGGGGCCTCCCTGGGAGCAGTACTTC. As protein: CAIGQGPPWEQYF.

By proportion, this clonotype is medium-sized. The genes are TRBV4-2 and TRBJ2-1; D unresolved. This CDR3 spans 13 amino acids. CDR1 and CDR2 from the germline V gene are LGHNA and YNFKEQ. V was cut by 1 base and J by 10 bases, with 11 bases left in between. CDR3 DNA: TGTGCCAGCAGCCAAGGAGGTCGGGCGGAGCAGTTCTTC. Translation: CASSQGGRAEQFF.

This sequence joins TRBV20-1 and TRBJ2-1, with D possibly being TRBD2 (6 bases). Looked up from germline, CDR1 is DFQATT and CDR2 is SNEGSKA (reference sequence). This CDR3 has 16 amino acids. V was clipped by 5 bases and J by 2 bases, with 19 bases between them. CDR3 protein: CSALSLAGGAYNEQFF. The CDR3, as DNA: TGCAGTGCTTTATCATTAGCTGGAGGGGCCTACAATGAGCAGTTCTTC.

On this clonotype itself: A read error may produce the germline difference seen at one junction end. J is TRBJ1-6 and V is TRBV6-5; D is unresolved. CDR1 is MNHEY, CDR2 SVGAGI, per germline. The CDR3 is 17 amino acids. CDR3 residues: CASSLTAGSTNNSSLHF. The CDR3 bases are TGTGCCAGCAGCCTCACTGCCGGGTCCACGAATAATTCATCCCTCCACTTT.